This is a list of T cell receptor beta chains from one sample in a study of T cells expressing NK-cell markers. Reprocessing the 5' RACE reads, TCRdb reports a single entry for every CDR3 protein and omits DNA. The repertoire table contains hundreds of thousands of distinct CDR3 sequences. Specimen: blood T cells: a sorted CD56 or NKG2C T cell subset, CD4+ or CD8+ T cells, or bulk PBMC T cells (not recorded which). The receptors stem from a woman between 18 and 70 years old in good health. Both conserved end residues are part of each CDR3.

CDR3: CATSRPGGSLETQYF
J: TRBJ2-5
V: TRBV15
length: 15

CDR3: CASSGVRELFF
J: TRBJ2-2
V: TRBV28
length: 11

CDR3: CASSLDRRDNEQFF
J: TRBJ2-1
V: TRBV11-3
length: 14

CDR3: CASSLNQWPYNEQFF
J: TRBJ2-1
V: TRBV7-2
length: 15

CDR3: CASSVSSGGIYEQYF
J: TRBJ2-7
V: TRBV9
length: 15

CDR3: CASSQMNEQFF
J: TRBJ2-1
V: TRBV28
length: 11

CDR3: CASSFWGEQYF
J: TRBJ2-7
V: TRBV7-2
length: 11

CDR3: CASSEGGASTDTQYF
J: TRBJ2-3
V: TRBV25-1
length: 15

CDR3: CASSPERTGNYGYTF
J: TRBJ1-2
V: TRBV7-2
length: 15

CDR3: CASSLAGGGVDEQYF
J: TRBJ2-7
V: TRBV5-1
length: 15

CDR3: CSAPSTGPGGALHF
J: TRBJ1-6
V: TRBV20-1
length: 14

CDR3: CASRPGGGFGLFAFF
J: TRBJ1-1
V: TRBV7-3
length: 15

CDR3: CASRGWARGTYEQYF
J: TRBJ2-7
V: TRBV12-3/TRBV12-4
length: 15

CDR3: CASSTGGSKNIQYF
J: TRBJ2-4
V: TRBV12-3/TRBV12-4
length: 14

CDR3: CASSPLGFEQFF
J: TRBJ2-1
V: TRBV18
length: 12

CDR3: CASSLGRTDTDTQYF
J: TRBJ2-3
V: TRBV12-3/TRBV12-4
length: 15

CDR3: CASRTSGLYEQYF
J: TRBJ2-7
V: TRBV7-8
length: 13

CDR3: CASSQVGGVGNTEAFF
J: TRBJ1-1
V: TRBV4-2
length: 16

CDR3: CASSLGGPATNEKLFF
J: TRBJ1-4
V: TRBV5-4
length: 16

CDR3: CSARYQAGEGYTF
J: TRBJ1-2
V: TRBV20-1
length: 13

CDR3: CASSPWGTEVMIYGYTF
J: TRBJ1-2
V: TRBV18
length: 17

CDR3: CASSLSGGITGELFF
J: TRBJ2-2
V: TRBV7-3
length: 15

CDR3: CASSAGYSNQPQHF
J: TRBJ1-5
V: TRBV27
length: 14

CDR3: CASSSRAADTQYF
J: TRBJ2-3
V: TRBV7-2
length: 13

CDR3: CASSGTGPRGYTF
J: TRBJ1-2
V: TRBV27
length: 13

CDR3: CATSEGRGIRETQYF
J: TRBJ2-5
V: TRBV24-1
length: 15

CDR3: CASSLAGQATEKLFF
J: TRBJ1-4
V: TRBV5-1
length: 15

CDR3: CSVRRGPSYNEQFF
J: TRBJ2-1
V: TRBV29-1
length: 14

CDR3: CSASLGGTRLRNEQFF
J: TRBJ2-1
V: TRBV20-1
length: 16

CDR3: CASSSFGLVSYNEQFF
J: TRBJ2-1
V: TRBV7-2
length: 16

CDR3: CASRSGQNTGELFF
J: TRBJ2-2
V: TRBV7-2
length: 14

CDR3: CASSLGGSSGELFF
J: TRBJ2-2
V: TRBV7-2
length: 14

CDR3: CASSFDRGVSPLHF
J: TRBJ1-6
V: TRBV11-2
length: 14

CDR3: CSATGQGVETQYF
J: TRBJ2-5
V: TRBV20-1
length: 13

CDR3: CASSPNLHGAPNYGYTF
J: TRBJ1-2
V: TRBV7-9
length: 17

CDR3: CSARETAQGTDTQYF
J: TRBJ2-3
V: TRBV20-1
length: 15

CDR3: CASSLTVSSYNEQFF
J: TRBJ2-1
V: TRBV7-8
length: 15

CDR3: CASSVDPDRAGYTF
J: TRBJ1-2
V: TRBV9
length: 14

CDR3: CASSLGSGRGAKNIQYF
J: TRBJ2-4
V: TRBV12-3/TRBV12-4
length: 17

CDR3: CASRQTYSTGELFF
J: TRBJ2-2
V: TRBV7-3
length: 14